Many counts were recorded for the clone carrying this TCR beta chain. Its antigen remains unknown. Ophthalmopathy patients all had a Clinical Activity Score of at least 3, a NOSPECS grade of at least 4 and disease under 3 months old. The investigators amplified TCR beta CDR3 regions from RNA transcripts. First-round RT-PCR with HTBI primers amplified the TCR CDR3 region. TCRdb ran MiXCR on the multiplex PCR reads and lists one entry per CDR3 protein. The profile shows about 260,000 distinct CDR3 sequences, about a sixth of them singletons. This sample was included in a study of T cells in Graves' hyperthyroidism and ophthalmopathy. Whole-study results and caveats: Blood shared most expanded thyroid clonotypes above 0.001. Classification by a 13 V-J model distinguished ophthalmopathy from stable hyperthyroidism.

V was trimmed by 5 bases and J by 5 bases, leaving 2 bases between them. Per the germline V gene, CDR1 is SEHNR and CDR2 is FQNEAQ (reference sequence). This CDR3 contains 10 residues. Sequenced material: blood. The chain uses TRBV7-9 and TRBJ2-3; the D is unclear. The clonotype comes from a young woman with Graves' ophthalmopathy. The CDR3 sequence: CASSVDTQYF. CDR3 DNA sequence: TGTGCCAGCAGCGTAGATACGCAGTATTTT.